Sequencing of this T cell receptor (beta chain) was carried out in a study of T cell responses to AZD1222 COVID-19 vaccine. Study-wide results and caveats: Per reports, nearly half of all spike-specific TCRs target regions that are unmutated in variants.

Points on this clone: Its antigen is as yet unknown.

The assay was immunoSEQ multiplex PCR, and TCRdb's table has in-frame clones only and misses some. The sample has more than 80,000 clones, 90% seen once. The CDR3 loop spans 15 amino acids. Germline CDR1 LGHNA, CDR2 YSLEER. The V gene end was trimmed by 5 bases and the J gene end by 4 bases; junction bases not matched to a gene: 5. The source of this sequence is an adult who received the AZD1222 COVID-19 vaccine. The sequencing here drew on peripheral blood, taken 28 days after the second AZD1222 dose. The chain recombines TRBV4-3 with TRBJ1-2; 12 bases are shared with TRBD1. The CDR3 reads CASSGTGGASYGYTF. The CDR3 coding sequence is TGCGCCAGCAGCGGGACAGGGGGCGCATCCTATGGCTACACCTTC.